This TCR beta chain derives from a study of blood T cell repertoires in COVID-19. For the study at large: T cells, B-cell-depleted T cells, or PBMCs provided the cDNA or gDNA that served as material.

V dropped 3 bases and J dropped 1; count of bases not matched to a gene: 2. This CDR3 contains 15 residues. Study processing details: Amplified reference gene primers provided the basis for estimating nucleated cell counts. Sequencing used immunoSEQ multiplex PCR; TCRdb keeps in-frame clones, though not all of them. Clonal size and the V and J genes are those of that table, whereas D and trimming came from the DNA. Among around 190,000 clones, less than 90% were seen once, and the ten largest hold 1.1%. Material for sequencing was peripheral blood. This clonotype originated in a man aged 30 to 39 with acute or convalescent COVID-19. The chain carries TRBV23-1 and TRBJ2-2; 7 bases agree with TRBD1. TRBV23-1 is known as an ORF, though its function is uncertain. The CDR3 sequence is CASSHGTENTGELFF. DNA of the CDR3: TGCGCCAGCAGTCACGGGACAGAGAACACCGGGGAGCTGTTTTTT.